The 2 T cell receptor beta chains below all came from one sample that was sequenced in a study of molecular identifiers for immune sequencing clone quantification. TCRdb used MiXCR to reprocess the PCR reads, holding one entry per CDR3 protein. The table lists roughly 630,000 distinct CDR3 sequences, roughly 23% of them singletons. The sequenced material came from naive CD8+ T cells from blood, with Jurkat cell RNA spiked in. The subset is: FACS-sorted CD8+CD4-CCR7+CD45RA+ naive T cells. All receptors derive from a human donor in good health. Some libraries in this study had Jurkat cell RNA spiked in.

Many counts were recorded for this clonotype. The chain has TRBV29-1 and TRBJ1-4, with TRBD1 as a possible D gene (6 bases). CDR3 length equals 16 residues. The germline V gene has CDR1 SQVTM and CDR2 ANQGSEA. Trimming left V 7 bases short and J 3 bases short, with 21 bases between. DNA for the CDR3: TGCAGCGATGCAACTCTAAAACAGGGAGCTAATGAAAAACTGTTTTTT. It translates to CSDATLKQGANEKLFF.

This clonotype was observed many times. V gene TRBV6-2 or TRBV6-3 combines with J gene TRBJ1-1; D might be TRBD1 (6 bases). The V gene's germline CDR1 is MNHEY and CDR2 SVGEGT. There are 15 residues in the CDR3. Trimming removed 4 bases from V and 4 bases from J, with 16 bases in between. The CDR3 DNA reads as TGTGCCAGCAGTTCGGGACACAACACGGCCACTGAAGCTTTCTTT. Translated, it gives CASSSGHNTATEAFF.